The source of this T cell receptor beta chain is a study of response to subunit inactivated influenza vaccine. TCRdb processed the RT-PCR reads anew with MiXCR; each CDR3 protein has one entry. This sample has approximately 250,000 distinct CDR3 sequences, with more than 10% found just once. This clonotype was seen a few times. The CDR3 spans 13 residues. The germline CDR1 and CDR2 sequences are LGHDT and YNNKEL (reference sequence). Trimming took 3 bases from V and 2 from J, leaving 7 bases between them. The chain couples TRBV3-1 to TRBJ1-1; no reliable D call. The clonotype was recovered from a man aged 50-59 years who received an inactivated influenza vaccine. The sample consisted of non-naive T cells sorted from PBMCs, taken roughly 15 days before vaccination. The CDR3 here is CASSQFHNTEAFF. The CDR3 DNA reads TGTGCCAGCAGCCAGTTCCACAACACTGAAGCTTTCTTT.